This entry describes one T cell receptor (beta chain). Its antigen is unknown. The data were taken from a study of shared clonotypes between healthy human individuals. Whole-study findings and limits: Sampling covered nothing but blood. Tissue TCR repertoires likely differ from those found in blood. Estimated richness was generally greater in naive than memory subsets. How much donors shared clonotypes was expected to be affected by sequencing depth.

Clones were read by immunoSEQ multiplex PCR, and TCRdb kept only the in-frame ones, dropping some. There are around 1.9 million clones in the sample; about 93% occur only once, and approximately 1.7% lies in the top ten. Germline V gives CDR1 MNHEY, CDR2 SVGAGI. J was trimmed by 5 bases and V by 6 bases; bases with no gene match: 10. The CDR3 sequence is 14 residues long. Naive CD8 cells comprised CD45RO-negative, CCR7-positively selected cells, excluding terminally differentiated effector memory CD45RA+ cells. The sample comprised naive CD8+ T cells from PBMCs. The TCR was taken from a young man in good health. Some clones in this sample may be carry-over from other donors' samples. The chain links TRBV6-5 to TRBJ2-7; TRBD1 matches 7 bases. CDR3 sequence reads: CASSPAGTENEQYF. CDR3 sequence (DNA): TGTGCCAGCAGCCCCGCTGGGACAGAGAACGAGCAGTACTTC.